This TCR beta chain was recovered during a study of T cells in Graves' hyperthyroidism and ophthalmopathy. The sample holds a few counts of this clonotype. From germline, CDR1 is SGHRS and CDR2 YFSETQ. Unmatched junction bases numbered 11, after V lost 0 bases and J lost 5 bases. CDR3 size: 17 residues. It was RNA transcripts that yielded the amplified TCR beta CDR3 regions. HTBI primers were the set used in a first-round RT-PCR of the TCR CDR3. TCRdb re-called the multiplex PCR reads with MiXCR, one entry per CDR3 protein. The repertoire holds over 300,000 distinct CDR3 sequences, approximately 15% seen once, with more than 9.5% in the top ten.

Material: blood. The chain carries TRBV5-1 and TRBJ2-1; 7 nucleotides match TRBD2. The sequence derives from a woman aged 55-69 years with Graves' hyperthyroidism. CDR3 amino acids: CASSLAWLRTRDNEQFF. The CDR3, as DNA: TGCGCCAGCAGCTTGGCCTGGTTGAGGACTAGAGACAATGAGCAGTTCTTC.